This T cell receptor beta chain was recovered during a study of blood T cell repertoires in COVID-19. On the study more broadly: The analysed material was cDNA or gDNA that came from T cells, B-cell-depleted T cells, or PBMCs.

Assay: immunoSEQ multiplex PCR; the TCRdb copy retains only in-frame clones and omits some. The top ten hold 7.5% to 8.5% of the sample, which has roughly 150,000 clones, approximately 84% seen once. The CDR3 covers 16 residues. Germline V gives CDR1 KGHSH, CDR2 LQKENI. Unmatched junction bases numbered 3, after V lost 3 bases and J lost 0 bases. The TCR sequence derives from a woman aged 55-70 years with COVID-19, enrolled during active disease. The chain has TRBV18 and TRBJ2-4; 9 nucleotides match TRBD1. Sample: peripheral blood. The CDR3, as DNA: TGTGCCAGCTCACCGGGACAGGGACTAGCCAAAAACATTCAGTACTTC. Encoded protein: CASSPGQGLAKNIQYF.